Listed here are 6 T cell receptor beta chains from one sample, sequenced in a study of identical twins. TCRdb re-analysed the 5' RACE reads in MiXCR, keeping a single row per CDR3 protein. Of about 1.7 million distinct CDR3 sequences in the sample, 32% were seen once. The sequenced sample was cord blood. These receptors were collected from a newborn girl in good health.

This chain connects TRBV5-1 to TRBJ1-4; D may be TRBD1 (6 bases). V lost 0 bases to trimming and J lost 5 bases, with 14 bases between them. Germline-derived CDR1 and CDR2 are SGHRS and YFSETQ. The CDR3 runs 16 residues. The CDR3 DNA sequence: TGCGCCAGCAGCTTGGAGGGCGTCGGACAGAATGAAAAACTGTTTTTT. Its protein is CASSLEGVGQNEKLFF.

This clonotype has a handful of counts. The chain joins TRBV18 to TRBJ1-1, with TRBD1 identical over 11 bases. The CDR3 contains 14 residues. Germline V gene lookup returns CDR1 KGHSH and CDR2 LQKENI. V lost 6 bases and J lost 3; bases outside the gene matches: 3. In DNA form, the CDR3 reads TGTGCCAGCTCCTGGGACAGGGGGTACACTGAAGCTTTCTTT. Translation gives CASSWDRGYTEAFF.

The chain uses TRBV6-6 and TRBJ1-6; D unclear. Trimming removed 7 bases at V and 4 bases at J, with 17 bases between. CDR1 is MNHNY and CDR2 is SVGAGI in the germline V gene (reference sequence). The CDR3 is 16 amino acids. The CDR3 bases are TGTGCCAGCACCTCGGCGGAGGAAGGGTATAATTCACCCCTCCACTTT. Its translation: CASTSAEEGYNSPLHF.

This clonotype has just a few counts. The chain is built from TRBV12-3 or TRBV12-4 and TRBJ1-5; D uncertain. This CDR3 spans 13 amino acids. The V gene lost 3 bases and the J gene lost 3 bases, with 6 bases spanning the gap. CDR3 bases: TGTGCCAGCAGTTTCCCTCCCAATCAGCCCCAGCATTTT. Protein sequence: CASSFPPNQPQHF.

This rearrangement joins TRBV12-3 or TRBV12-4 to TRBJ1-2; 10 bases line up with TRBD1. This CDR3 is built from 17 residues. V trimming: 6 bases; J trimming: 4 bases; junction bases outside the gene matches: 14. The CDR3 protein is CASRNRDRGLGSYGYTF. The CDR3 DNA follows: TGTGCCAGCAGAAATCGGGACAGGGGTTTGGGAAGCTATGGCTACACCTTC.

The rearrangement uses TRBV2 and TRBJ1-5, with 9 bases identical to TRBD1. The germline V gene encodes CDR1 SNHLY and CDR2 FYNNEI. The CDR3 runs to 15 residues. Trimming took 4 bases from V and 3 from J; bases not matched to a gene: 4. CDR3 region: CASSVDRGSNQPQHF. DNA of the CDR3: TGTGCCAGCAGTGTAGACAGGGGGTCCAATCAGCCCCAGCATTTT.